The present T cell receptor (beta chain) was sequenced within a study of blood T cell repertoires in COVID-19. Study details: Sites across the United States, Italy and Spain contributed samples from acute and convalescent COVID-19. Sample material is recorded as cDNA or gDNA derived from T cells, B-cell-depleted T cells, or PBMCs.

Germline values: CDR1 MDHEN, CDR2 SYDVKM. The germline V and J ends were trimmed by 7 bases and 6 bases, with 10 bases remaining between them. The CDR3 runs 11 residues. The method was immunoSEQ multiplex PCR; TCRdb's version includes in-frame clones alone and lacks a portion of them. The sample lists about 250,000 clones, approximately 88% occurring once. The sequenced sample consisted of peripheral blood. V usage is TRBV28 and J usage is TRBJ2-7; D unresolved. The sequence derives from a woman between 35 and 50 years old who had recovered from COVID-19. The CDR3 protein is CASTTSGEQYF. The CDR3 coding sequence is TGTGCCAGCACCACGTCAGGCGAGCAGTACTTC.